The following is a TCR beta chain sequence with its context. The antigen is not known. This specimen belongs to a study of Ad26.COV2.S vaccination and SARS-CoV-2 variants. Study background: Ad26.COV2.S was injected intramuscularly once or twice, 56 days apart.

The treatment was: some 20 received Ad26.COV2.S at low or high dose, single or two shots; about five received placebo; per-sample allocation not given. The study sampled participants on day 63 after the first vaccine or placebo injection. V lost 3 bases to trimming and J lost 7 bases, with 12 bases between them. The CDR3 loop spans 13 amino acids. Germline V gene lookup returns CDR1 LNHDA and CDR2 SQIVND (reference sequence). Measured with immunoSEQ multiplex PCR; TCRdb has only the in-frame clones, and not every one. This sample has 430,000 or so clones; 80% to 90% occur once, and the top ten carry about 2.5%. Study-level results: Once vaccination had occurred, spike-specific CD8+ and CD4+ T cell responses reportedly showed substantial breadth.

The receptor was derived from a person aged 18-60 years who received the Ad26.COV2.S COVID-19 vaccine or a placebo. The specimen comprised peripheral blood, sampled in a trial of Ad26.COV2.S vaccine versus placebo. This chain uses TRBV19 with TRBJ1-2; D is uncertain. Here the CDR3 DNA reads TGTGCCAGTAGTATGTCCAGCATAAGTGGCTACACCTTC. It encodes CASSMSSISGYTF. The entire variable domain, with the rest obtained from reference TRBV19 and TRBJ1-2, is as follows: DGGITQSPKYLFRKEGQNVTLSCEQNLNHDAMYWYRQDPGQGLRLIYYSQIVNDFQKGDIAEGYSVSREKKESFPLTVTSAQKNPTAFYLCASSMSSISGYTFGSGTRLTVV.